This T cell receptor (beta chain) was identified in a study of radiation and T cells in renal cell carcinoma. V lost 6 bases to trimming and J lost 1 base; unmatched junction nucleotides: 4. The CDR3 spans 14 residues. CDR1 is MNHNY and CDR2 is SVGAGI in the germline V gene (reference sequence). Overall study findings and caveats: In blood, top tumor clones expanded by 2 weeks, shrinking by 4.

Regarding this clone: Its antigen is still unknown.

The method was immunoSEQ multiplex PCR; TCRdb's version includes in-frame clones alone and lacks a portion of them. The sample contains about 120,000 clones, 81% of which appear only once. This sample's time point: blood 2 weeks post-SBRT. As for treatment: 15 Gy SBRT to primary tumor, nephrectomy 4 weeks later. Blood was sampled at baseline, 2 weeks and 4 weeks after SBRT. The sequence was obtained from a man aged 45-65 years with renal cell carcinoma. The source was blood, collected from a patient whose treatment included radiotherapy and nephrectomy. The rearrangement joins TRBV6-6 to TRBJ2-3, with 7 nucleotides matching TRBD1. The CDR3 protein is CASRPGQGTDTQYF. In DNA form, the CDR3 reads TGTGCCAGCAGACCCGGACAGGGCACAGATACGCAGTATTTT.